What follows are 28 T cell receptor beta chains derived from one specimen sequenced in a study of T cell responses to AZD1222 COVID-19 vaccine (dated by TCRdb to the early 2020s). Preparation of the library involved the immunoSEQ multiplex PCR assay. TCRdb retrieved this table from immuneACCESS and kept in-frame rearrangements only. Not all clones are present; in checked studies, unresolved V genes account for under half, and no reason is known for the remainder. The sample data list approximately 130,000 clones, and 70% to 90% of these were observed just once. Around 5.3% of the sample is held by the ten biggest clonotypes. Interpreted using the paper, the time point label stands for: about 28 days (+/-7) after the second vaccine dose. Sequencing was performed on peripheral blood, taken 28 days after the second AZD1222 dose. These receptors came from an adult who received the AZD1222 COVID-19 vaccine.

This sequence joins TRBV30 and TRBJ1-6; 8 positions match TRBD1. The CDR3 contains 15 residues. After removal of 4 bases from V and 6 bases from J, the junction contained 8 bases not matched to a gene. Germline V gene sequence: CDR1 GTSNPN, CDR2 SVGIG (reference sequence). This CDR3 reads CAWNHRGSSNSPLHF. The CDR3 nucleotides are TGTGCCTGGAATCACAGGGGGTCGAGTAATTCACCCCTCCACTTT.

Here the CDR3 DNA reads TGCAGTGCTAGTCAAGGGGGCGCGAGACTAGGCAATCAGCCCCAGCATTTT. Amino acid sequence: CSASQGGARLGNQPQHF. The chain links TRBV20-1 to TRBJ1-5; 7 bases line up with TRBD1. The CDR3 has 17 residues. CDR1 is DFQATT, CDR2 SNEGSKA, per germline (reference sequence). Trimming removed 3 bases from V and 2 bases from J; junction bases left unmatched: 13.

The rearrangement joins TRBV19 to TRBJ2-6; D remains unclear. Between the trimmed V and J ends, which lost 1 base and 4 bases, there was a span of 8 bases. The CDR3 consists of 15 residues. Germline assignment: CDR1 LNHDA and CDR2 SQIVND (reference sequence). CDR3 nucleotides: TGTGCCAGTAGTATAGTAACCTCCGGGGCCAACGTCCTGACTTTC. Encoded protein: CASSIVTSGANVLTF.

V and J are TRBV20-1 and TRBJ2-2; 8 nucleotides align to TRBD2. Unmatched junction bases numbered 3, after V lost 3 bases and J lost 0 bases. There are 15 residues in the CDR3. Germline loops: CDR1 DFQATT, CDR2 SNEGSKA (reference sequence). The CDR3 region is CSASQGLANTGELFF. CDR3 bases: TGCAGTGCTAGTCAGGGACTAGCGAACACCGGGGAGCTGTTTTTT.

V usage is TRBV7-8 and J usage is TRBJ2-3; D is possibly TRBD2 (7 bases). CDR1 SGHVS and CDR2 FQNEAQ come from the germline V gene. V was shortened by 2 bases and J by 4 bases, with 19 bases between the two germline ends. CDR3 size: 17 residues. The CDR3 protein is CASSLFEEGEGADTQYF. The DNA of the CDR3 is TGTGCCAGCAGCTTATTCGAAGAGGGGGAGGGCGCAGATACGCAGTATTTT.

CDR3 amino acids: CASSSGQGAWSGELFF. The DNA of the CDR3 is TGTGCCAGCAGTTCGGGACAGGGGGCATGGTCCGGGGAGCTGTTTTTT. The rearrangement joins TRBV28 to TRBJ2-2; 12 positions agree with TRBD1. The ends lost 4 bases at V and 6 bases at J; junction bases unmatched: 6. Germline V CDR1 and CDR2: MDHEN, SYDVKM. The CDR3 contains 16 residues.

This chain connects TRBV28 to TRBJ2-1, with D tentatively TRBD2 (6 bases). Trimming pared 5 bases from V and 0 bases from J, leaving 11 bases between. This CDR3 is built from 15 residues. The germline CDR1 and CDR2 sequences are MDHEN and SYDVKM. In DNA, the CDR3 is TGTGCCAGCAGTAGGGGACTCGACTCCTACAATGAGCAGTTCTTC. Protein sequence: CASSRGLDSYNEQFF. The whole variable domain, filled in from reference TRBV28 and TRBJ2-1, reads DVKVTQSSRYLVKRTGEKVFLECVQDMDHENMFWYRQDPGLGLRLIYFSYDVKMKEKGDIPEGYSVSREKKERFSLILESASTNQTSMYLCASSRGLDSYNEQFFGPGTRLTVL.

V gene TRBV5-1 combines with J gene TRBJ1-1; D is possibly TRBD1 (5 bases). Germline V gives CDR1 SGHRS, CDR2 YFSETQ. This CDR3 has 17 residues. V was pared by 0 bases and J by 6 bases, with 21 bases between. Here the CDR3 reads CASSLGSRAKGGAEAFF. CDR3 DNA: TGCGCCAGCAGCTTGGGTTCCAGGGCGAAAGGTGGGGCTGAAGCTTTCTTT. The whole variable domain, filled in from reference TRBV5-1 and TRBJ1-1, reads KAGVTQTPRYLIKTRGQQVTLSCSPISGHRSVSWYQQTPGQGLQFLFEYFSETQRNKGNFPGRFSGRQFSNSRSEMNVSTLELGDSALYLCASSLGSRAKGGAEAFFGQGTRLTVV.

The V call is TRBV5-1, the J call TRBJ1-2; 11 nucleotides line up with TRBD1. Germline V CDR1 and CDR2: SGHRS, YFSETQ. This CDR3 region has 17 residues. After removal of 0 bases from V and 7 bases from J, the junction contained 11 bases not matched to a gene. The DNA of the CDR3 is TGCGCCAGCAGCTTGGCCCATCCCGGACAGGGGGCGGGTGGCTACACCTTC. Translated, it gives CASSLAHPGQGAGGYTF.

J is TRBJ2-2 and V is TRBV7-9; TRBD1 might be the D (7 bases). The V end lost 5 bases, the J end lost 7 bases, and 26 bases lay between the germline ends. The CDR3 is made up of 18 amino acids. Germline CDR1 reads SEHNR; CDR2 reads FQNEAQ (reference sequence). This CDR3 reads CASSLSPSYRGGIGELFF. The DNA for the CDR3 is TGTGCCAGCAGCCTTTCCCCTTCCTACAGGGGAGGTATCGGGGAGCTGTTTTTT.

The CDR3 coding sequence is TGTGCCAGCAGCTTAGGGGGAACCGGACACCTCTCCTACGAGCAGTACTTC. This sequence encodes CASSLGGTGHLSYEQYF. V usage is TRBV11-3 and J usage is TRBJ2-7; D is perhaps TRBD1 (5 bases). Germline values: CDR1 SGHNT, CDR2 YENEEA. This CDR3 has 17 amino acids. V was trimmed by 1 base and J by 0 bases, leaving 16 bases between them.

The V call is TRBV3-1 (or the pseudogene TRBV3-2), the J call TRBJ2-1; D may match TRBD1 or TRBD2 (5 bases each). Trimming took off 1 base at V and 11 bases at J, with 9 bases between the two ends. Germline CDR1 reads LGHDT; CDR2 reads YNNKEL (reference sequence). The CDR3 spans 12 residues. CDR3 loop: CASSQAGTQQFF. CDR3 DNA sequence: TGTGCCAGCAGCCAAGCCGGGACGCAGCAGTTCTTC.

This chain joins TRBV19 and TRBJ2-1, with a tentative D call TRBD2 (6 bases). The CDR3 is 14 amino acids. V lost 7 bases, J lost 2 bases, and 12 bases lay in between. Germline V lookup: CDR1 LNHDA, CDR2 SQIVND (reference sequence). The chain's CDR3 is CASKSAGTYNEQFF. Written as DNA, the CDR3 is TGTGCCAGTAAGTCGGCGGGGACCTACAATGAGCAGTTCTTC.

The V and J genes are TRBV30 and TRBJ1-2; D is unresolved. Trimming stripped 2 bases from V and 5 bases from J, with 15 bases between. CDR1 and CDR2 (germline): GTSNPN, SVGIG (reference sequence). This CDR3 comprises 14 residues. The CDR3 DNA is TGTGCCTGGAGTAGGGAGAGCAACTCGTATGGCTACACCTTC. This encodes CAWSRESNSYGYTF.

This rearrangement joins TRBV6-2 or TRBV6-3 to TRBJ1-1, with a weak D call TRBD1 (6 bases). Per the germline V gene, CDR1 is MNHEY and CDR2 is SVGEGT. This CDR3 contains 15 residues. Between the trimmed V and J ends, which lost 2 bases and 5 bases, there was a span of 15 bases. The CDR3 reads CASSYGPGAVTEAFF. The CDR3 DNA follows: TGTGCCAGCAGTTACGGTCCAGGGGCTGTAACTGAAGCTTTCTTT.

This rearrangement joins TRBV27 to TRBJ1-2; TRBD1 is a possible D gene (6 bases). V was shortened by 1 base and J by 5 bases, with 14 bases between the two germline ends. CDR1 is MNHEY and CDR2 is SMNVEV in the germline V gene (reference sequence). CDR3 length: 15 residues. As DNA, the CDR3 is TGTGCCAGCAGTTTATATGGGGGGGCATTGTATGGCTACACCTTC. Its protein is CASSLYGGALYGYTF.

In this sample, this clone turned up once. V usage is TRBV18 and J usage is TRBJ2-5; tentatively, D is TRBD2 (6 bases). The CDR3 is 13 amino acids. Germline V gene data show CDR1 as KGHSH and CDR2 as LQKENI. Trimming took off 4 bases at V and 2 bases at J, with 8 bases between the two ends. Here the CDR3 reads CASSLAAQETQYF. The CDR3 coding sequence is TGTGCCAGCTCACTAGCGGCACAAGAGACCCAGTACTTC. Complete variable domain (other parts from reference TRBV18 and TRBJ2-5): NAGVMQNPRHLVRRRGQEARLRCSPMKGHSHVYWYRQLPEEGLKFMVYLQKENIIDESGMPKERFSAEFPKEGPSILRIQQVVRGDSAAYFCASSLAAQETQYFGPGTRLLVL.

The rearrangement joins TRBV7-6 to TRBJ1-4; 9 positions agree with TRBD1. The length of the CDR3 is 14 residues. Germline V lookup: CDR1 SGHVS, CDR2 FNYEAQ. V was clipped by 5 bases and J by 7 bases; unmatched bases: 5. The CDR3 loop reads CASSPGQGGEKLFF. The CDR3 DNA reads TGTGCCAGCAGCCCGGGACAGGGTGGTGAAAAACTGTTTTTT. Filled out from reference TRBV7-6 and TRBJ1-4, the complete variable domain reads GAGVSQSPRYKVTKRGQDVALRCDPISGHVSLYWYRQALGQGPEFLTYFNYEAQQDKSGLPNDRFSAERPEGSISTLTIQRTEQRDSAMYRCASSPGQGGEKLFFGSGTQLSVL.

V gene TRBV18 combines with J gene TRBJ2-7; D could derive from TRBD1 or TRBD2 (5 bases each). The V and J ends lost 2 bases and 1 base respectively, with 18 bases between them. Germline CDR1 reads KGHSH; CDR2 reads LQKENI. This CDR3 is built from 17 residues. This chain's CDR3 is CASSPVTVGTLSYEQYF. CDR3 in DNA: TGTGCCAGCTCACCAGTCACAGTCGGGACGTTATCCTACGAGCAGTACTTC.

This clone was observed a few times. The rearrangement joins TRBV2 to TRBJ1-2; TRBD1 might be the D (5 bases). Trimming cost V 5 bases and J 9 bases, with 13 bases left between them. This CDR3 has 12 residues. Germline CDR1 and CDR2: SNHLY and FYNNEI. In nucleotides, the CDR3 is TGTGCCAGCAGTCTTGGGGGAATGCGCTACACCTTC. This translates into CASSLGGMRYTF. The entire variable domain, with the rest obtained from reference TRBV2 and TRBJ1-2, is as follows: EPEVTQTPSHQVTQMGQEVILRCVPISNHLYFYWYRQILGQKVEFLVSFYNNEISEKSEIFDDQFSVERPDGSNFTLKIRSTKLEDSAMYFCASSLGGMRYTFGSGTRLTVV.

This chain's CDR3 is CASSIGFAGSYNEQFF. CDR3 DNA sequence: TGTGCCAGTAGTATAGGGTTTGCGGGCTCCTACAATGAGCAGTTCTTC. The chain uses TRBV19 and TRBJ2-1; TRBD2 might be the D (5 bases). CDR1 LNHDA and CDR2 SQIVND come from the germline V gene (reference sequence). V dropped 1 base and J dropped 0 bases, with 10 bases sitting between them. CDR3 length: 16 residues.

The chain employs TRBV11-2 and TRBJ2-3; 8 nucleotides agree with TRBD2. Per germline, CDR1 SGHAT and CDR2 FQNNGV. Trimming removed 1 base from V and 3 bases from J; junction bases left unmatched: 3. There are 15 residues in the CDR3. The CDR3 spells CASSLAGGWTDTQYF. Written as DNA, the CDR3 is TGTGCCAGCAGCTTAGCGGGAGGGTGGACAGATACGCAGTATTTT.

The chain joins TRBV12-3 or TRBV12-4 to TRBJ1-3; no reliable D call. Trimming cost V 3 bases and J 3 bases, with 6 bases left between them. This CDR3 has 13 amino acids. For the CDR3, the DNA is TGTGCCAGCAGTTTGGGATATGGAAACACCATATATTTT. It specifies CASSLGYGNTIYF.

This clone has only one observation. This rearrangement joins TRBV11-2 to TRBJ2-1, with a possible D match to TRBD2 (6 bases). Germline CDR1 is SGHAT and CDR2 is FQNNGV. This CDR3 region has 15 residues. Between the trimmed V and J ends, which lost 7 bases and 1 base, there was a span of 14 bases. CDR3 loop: CASTLGRGSYNEQFF. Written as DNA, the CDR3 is TGTGCCAGCACCCTCGGGCGGGGATCCTACAATGAGCAGTTCTTC.

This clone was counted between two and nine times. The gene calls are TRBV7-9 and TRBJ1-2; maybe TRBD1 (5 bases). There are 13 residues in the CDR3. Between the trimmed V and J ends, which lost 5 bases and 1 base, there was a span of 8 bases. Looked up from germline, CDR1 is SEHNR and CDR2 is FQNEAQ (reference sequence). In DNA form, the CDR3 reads TGTGCCAGCAGCCAGACAGATAACTATGGCTACACCTTC. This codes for CASSQTDNYGYTF.

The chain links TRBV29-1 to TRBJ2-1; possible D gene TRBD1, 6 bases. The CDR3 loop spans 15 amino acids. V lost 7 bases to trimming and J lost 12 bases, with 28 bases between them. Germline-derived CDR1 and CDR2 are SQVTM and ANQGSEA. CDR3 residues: CSGDGQGMGMNLQFF. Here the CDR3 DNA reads TGCAGCGGGGATGGGCAGGGGATGGGAATGAATTTGCAGTTCTTC.

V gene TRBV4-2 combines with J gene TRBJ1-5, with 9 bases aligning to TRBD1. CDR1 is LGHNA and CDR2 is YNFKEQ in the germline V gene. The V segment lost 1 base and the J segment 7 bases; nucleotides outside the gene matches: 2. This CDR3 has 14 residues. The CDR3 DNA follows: TGTGCCAGCAGCCAAGGACAGGGGGGACAGCCCCAGCATTTT. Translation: CASSQGQGGQPQHF.

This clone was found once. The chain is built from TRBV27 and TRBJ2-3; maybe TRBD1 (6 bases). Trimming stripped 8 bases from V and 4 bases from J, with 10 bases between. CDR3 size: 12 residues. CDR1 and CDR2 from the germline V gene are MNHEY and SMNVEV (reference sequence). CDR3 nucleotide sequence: TGTGCCAGCGGCGGACAGCCAGATACGCAGTATTTT. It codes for CASGGQPDTQYF.